This T cell receptor (beta chain) was found in a study of tumor-infiltrating lymphocytes in glioblastoma multiforme. By proportion, this clonotype is medium-sized. Three nested ARM-PCR rounds with V-beta and C-beta primers built TCRB libraries. Using its own MiXCR run on the multiplex PCR reads, TCRdb lists one record per CDR3 protein. The table has roughly 10,000 distinct CDR3 sequences, 60% to 75% seen once. This receptor was obtained from a male donor with glioblastoma. The specimen sequenced was brain tumor tissue.

DNA for the CDR3: TGTGCCAGCAGCCCAACGGGACAGATCTATGGCTACACCTTC. Its protein is CASSPTGQIYGYTF. The gene calls are TRBV5-6 and TRBJ1-2, with 7 bases fitting TRBD1. The CDR3 contains 14 residues. From germline, CDR1 is SGHDT and CDR2 YYEEEE. V lost 4 bases and J lost 4; bases outside the gene matches: 7.